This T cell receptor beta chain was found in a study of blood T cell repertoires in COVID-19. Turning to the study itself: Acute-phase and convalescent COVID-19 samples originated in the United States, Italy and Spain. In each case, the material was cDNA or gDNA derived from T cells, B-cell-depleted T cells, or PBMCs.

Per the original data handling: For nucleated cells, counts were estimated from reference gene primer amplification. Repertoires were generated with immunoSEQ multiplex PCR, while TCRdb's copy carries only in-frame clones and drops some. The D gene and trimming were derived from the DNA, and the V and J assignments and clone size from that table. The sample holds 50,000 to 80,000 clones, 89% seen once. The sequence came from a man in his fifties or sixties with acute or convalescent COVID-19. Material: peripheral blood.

The CDR3 sequence is CASSYTSGNTIYF. As DNA, the CDR3 is TGTGCCAGCAGCTACACCTCTGGAAACACCATATATTTT. V usage is TRBV7-9 and J usage is TRBJ1-3; D is uncertain. CDR1 SEHNR and CDR2 FQNEAQ come from the germline V gene (reference sequence). Trimming took 4 bases from V and 0 from J, leaving 4 bases between them. The CDR3 consists of 13 residues.